This TCR beta chain was documented in a study of blood T cells in healthy people across ages (dated by TCRdb to the mid-2010s). Background for the entire study: In model experiments, roughly one uniquely barcoded TCR beta cDNA molecule per two T cells was captured by template switching. Using deep sequencing normalized with unique cDNA molecular identifiers, the study measured how TCR beta repertoire diversity changes with age. Donors were grouped into four age groups: young (average roughly 15 years), middle-aged (less than 40), aged (around 66) and long-lived (around 82). Two additional independent replicas of 1 million unique cDNA reads from the same blood draw were analyzed for two donors (one aged 18 to 30 and one aged 80 or older).

This clonotype was picked up a small number of times. The antigen it binds to is not known. It has no much larger one-base neighbor in the sample; base qualities were not kept. The investigation overall reported the following: Conclusive comparison of naive and antigen-experienced compartments was prevented by the profiling of bulk unsorted PBMCs. Observed TCR beta diversity per million T cells fell roughly linearly with age, and a significant reduction was already apparent by age around 44. A strong correlation was found between observed TCR beta diversity and the percentage of naive T cells measured by flow cytometry. Estimates of total diversity based on one million sequenced T cells were considered lower bounds and underestimates. The CMV infection status of donors was not known, potentially confounding age-related changes in expanded clonotypes. The long-lived group showed more naive CD4+ T cells, fewer expanded clones and increased TCR diversity than the aged group, suggesting age selection.

Donors were a few dozen systemically healthy Caucasian individuals from Russia aged about 6 to 100 years. Around 10 milliliters of peripheral blood were collected from each donor into EDTA-treated Vacutainer tubes. Ficoll-Paque density-gradient centrifugation was used to isolate PBMCs, with at least 6.5 million per sample. Trizol reagent was used to extract total RNA from PBMCs, with at least 6 micrograms per sample. Naive CD45RAhigh/CD27high T cell percentages were measured by flow cytometry on a PBMC aliquot from every donor. Libraries came from 5' RACE. TCRdb records Illumina HiSeq 2500 as the sequencer. A second PCR of about 7 to 12 cycles was performed with a sample-barcoded 5' primer and a J-beta primer mix. A template-switch 5' adaptor carrying 12 random nucleotides introduced a unique molecular identifier onto each TCR beta cDNA molecule. Each sample yielded at least 3 million CDR3-containing paired-end reads. All of the RNA was converted into first-strand cDNA using the Mint cDNA synthesis kit, with a TRBC-specific oligonucleotide serving as the primer. All cDNA was treated with uracil-DNA glycosylase and then went through a first 18-cycle PCR with the universal primers M1SS and BC2_uni_R. Per the source publication's procedure: Each sample was normalized by randomly selecting 1 million high-quality reads, each carrying a distinct molecular identifier. Instead of being binned into consensus sequences, reads with shared molecular identifiers were discarded. MiTCR, with a Q25 quality threshold and the strictest error-elimination algorithm, was used for CDR3 identification, clonotype clustering and error correction. A nonparametric unseen species model with Euler transformation was used to estimate lower-bound total TCR beta diversity. The public reads were reprocessed in TCRdb via fastp at Q25 and MiXCR, keeping in-frame beta chains. Each CDR3 protein gets just one entry, which takes the most common genes and DNA from the rows behind it. In this record, the V and J calls reflect TCRdb's handling and not the investigators' own analysis. This sample lists about 540,000 distinct CDR3 sequences; 24% were detected once. Just under 9% of the sample belongs to the ten largest clones.

The CDR3, from cysteine to phenylalanine, totals 15 residues. The retained sequence is limited to the CDR3, 45 bases, with the frame set at the first base. CDR1 and CDR2, per the germline V gene (reference sequence), are MNHNY and SVGAGI. V lost 0 bases and J lost 0 bases; the stretch between them is 7 bases long. The sample was also linked to a second study, of T cells of mothers and their children. The second investigation adds: The donors were nine systemically healthy Caucasian individuals, made up of three mothers and their six children. cDNA synthesis used all of the extracted RNA, with around 1.5 ug of RNA in each 15 ul reaction. In the second PCR, sample barcodes and 2-4 random nucleotides were introduced via the M1S primer. Over 8.5 million TCR beta CDR3 reads came from each mother, compared with approximately 2.8 million reads from each child. TCR recombination output is similarly shaped by thymic selection in related and unrelated pairs, with a minor effect exerted by inherited differences. Related mother-child pairs always showed normalized repertoire overlap that was slightly higher than in unrelated mother-child pairs, though the difference was never significant. Persistent microchimeric T cell clones were not detected, at a sensitivity of roughly 100 clones per million clonotypes. Deep NGS was used in the study to compare the TCR beta repertoires of mothers and children and to look for features that separate related mother-child pairs from unrelated individuals. The mean age was 40 +/- 4 years for the mothers and approximately 11 +/- 4 years for the children. Libraries were sequenced on Illumina HiSeq 2000 with 100+100 nt paired-end reads after adapter ligation with NEBNext reagents. Mother and child libraries were prepared a month apart and sequenced in separate runs to prevent cross-contamination. Each donor had between 500,000 and 2,000,000 distinct TCR beta clonotypes identified. Naive TCR beta clonotypes were estimated from low-frequency clonotypes matched to each donor's FACS-determined naive share, without sorting.

The sample taken for sequencing was blood. This chain joins TRBV6-6 to TRBJ2-3, with a weak D call of TRBD1 (6 bases match). The sequence was obtained from a boy aged 5-17 years in good health. The CDR3 protein is CASSYSGGSTDTQYF. At the DNA level, the sequence is TGTGCCAGCAGTTACTCAGGGGGTAGCACAGATACGCAGTATTTT.